The 3 T cell receptor beta chains below all came from one sample that was sequenced in a study of T cell responses to AZD1222 COVID-19 vaccine. Profiling relied on immunoSEQ multiplex PCR, and the TCRdb table lists in-frame clones only, not all of them. The sample carries 90,000 to 100,000 clones, almost 90% recorded once. Specimen: peripheral blood, collected 28 days after the second AZD1222 dose. Receptors originate from an adult who received the AZD1222 COVID-19 vaccine.

The chain has TRBV5-1 and TRBJ2-7; D is possibly TRBD1 or TRBD2 (6 bases each). The CDR3 is 15 amino acids. V lost 3 bases and J lost 2, with 15 bases in between. CDR1 and CDR2 (germline): SGHRS, YFSETQ. The CDR3 DNA is TGCGCCAGCAGCTGGGGATGGGGGGCCGCCTACGAGCAGTACTTC. Residues: CASSWGWGAAYEQYF.

This rearrangement joins TRBV28 to TRBJ1-5; D remains ambiguous. The length of the CDR3 is 17 residues. Per the germline V gene, CDR1 is MDHEN and CDR2 is SYDVKM. Trimming stripped 5 bases from V and 6 bases from J, with 23 bases between. In nucleotides, the CDR3 is TGTGCCAGCAGTCTCCCTCGGCTAGATGGGGAGGGTCAGCCCCAGCATTTT. This encodes CASSLPRLDGEGQPQHF.

V and J are TRBV7-6 and TRBJ2-3; D is uncertain. Germline-derived CDR1 and CDR2 are SGHVS and FNYEAQ. V dropped 1 base and J dropped 6 bases, with 8 bases sitting between them. The CDR3 covers 13 residues. The CDR3 region is CASSLVTADTQYF. The CDR3 region has the DNA TGTGCCAGCAGCTTAGTAACAGCCGATACGCAGTATTTT.